Many counts were recorded for the clone carrying this TCR beta chain. Its target is unknown. This sample is part of a study of molecular identifiers for immune sequencing clone quantification. The overall study: Four of five splits of RNA from around 18,000 or 91,000 naive CD8 cells were sequenced in replicates.

Study-wide results and caveats: Naive cells had under 1% of molecules in clones above 20 RNA copies, effectors over 99%.

MiXCR was run by TCRdb on the PCR reads, yielding one entry per CDR3 protein. The table lists approximately 630,000 distinct CDR3 sequences, around 25% of them singletons, with around 0.78% in the top ten. The CDR3 runs 12 residues. V shed 5 bases and J shed 6 bases, with 8 bases lying between them. CDR1 is SGHTA, CDR2 FQGNSA, per germline. The sequence was obtained from a human donor in good health. Some libraries in this study had Jurkat cell RNA spiked in. The sequencing input was naive CD8+ T cells from blood, with Jurkat cell RNA spiked in. The subset is: FACS-sorted CD8+CD4-CCR7+CD45RA+ naive T cells. This rearrangement joins TRBV7-2 to TRBJ2-1; the D is unclear. CDR3 DNA: TGTGCCAGCAGCCTTACGGTCAATGAGCAGTTCTTC. Protein product: CASSLTVNEQFF.